These 30 T cell receptor beta chains originate from one sample sequenced in a study of T cell changes during pregnancy in multiple sclerosis. Clones were sequenced by immunoSEQ multiplex PCR, and TCRdb holds only the in-frame ones, with some missing. The sample lists tens of thousands of clones, around 90% occurring once. Source: peripheral blood, taken before pregnancy. These receptors all come from a female donor with multiple sclerosis, enrolled in a pregnancy study.

The rearrangement links TRBV6-1 to TRBJ2-7; 8 nucleotides agree with TRBD1. CDR1 is MNHNS, CDR2 SASEGT, per germline. J lost 3 bases, V lost 8 bases, and 3 bases had no gene match. This CDR3 is 12 amino acids long. The CDR3 region has the DNA TGTGCCAGCCAGGGGGCGTTCTACGAGCAGTACTTC. It is translated as CASQGAFYEQYF.

V gene TRBV4-1 combines with J gene TRBJ1-5, with 8 positions matching TRBD1. The ends lost 4 bases at V and 3 bases at J; junction bases unmatched: 8. The CDR3 is 16 residues long. Germline CDR1 is MGHRA and CDR2 is YSYEKL. Here the CDR3 reads CASSPSGQAYNQPQHF. The DNA of the CDR3 is TGCGCCAGCAGCCCCTCGGGACAGGCCTACAATCAGCCCCAGCATTTT.

The chain couples TRBV10-1 to TRBJ2-7; 11 nucleotides line up with TRBD2. Trimming removed 10 bases from V and 4 bases from J; junction bases left unmatched: 6. Germline CDR1 WNHNN, CDR2 SYGVQD (reference sequence). The CDR3 spans 13 residues. The CDR3 region is CAISGLADYEQYF. In nucleotides, the CDR3 is TGCGCCATTTCGGGACTAGCGGATTACGAGCAGTACTTC.

This sequence joins TRBV4-1 and TRBJ2-1; 11 bases align to TRBD2. CDR1 is MGHRA, CDR2 YSYEKL, per germline. This CDR3 spans 15 amino acids. J gave up 3 bases and V 6 bases, and 4 bases lay outside the gene matches. This CDR3 is CASRRLAGNYNEQFF. As DNA, the CDR3 is TGCGCCAGCAGGCGACTAGCGGGAAACTACAATGAGCAGTTCTTC.

The V and J genes are TRBV5-1 and TRBJ2-1; TRBD1 agrees at 12 bases. Germline CDR1 SGHRS, CDR2 YFSETQ. Trimming took 5 bases from V and 7 from J; bases not matched to a gene: 7. This CDR3 region has 15 residues. CDR3 loop: CASREGTGGWNEQFF. In DNA form, the CDR3 reads TGCGCCAGCAGGGAAGGGACAGGGGGCTGGAATGAGCAGTTCTTC.

The V gene is TRBV5-4, the J gene TRBJ2-3; the D gene is possibly TRBD2 (6 bases). CDR1 SGHNT and CDR2 YYREEE come from the germline V gene (reference sequence). The CDR3 totals 15 residues. Deletions cut 3 bases from V and 2 bases from J, with 13 bases between. This CDR3 reads CASSSRDLYTDTQYF. The CDR3 DNA sequence: TGTGCCAGCAGCTCCCGGGACTTATACACAGATACGCAGTATTTT.

The chain carries TRBV5-6 and TRBJ2-6, with D unresolved. Germline CDR1 reads SGHDT; CDR2 reads YYEEEE. The CDR3 has 14 amino acids. V lost 4 bases to trimming and J lost 1 base, with 6 bases between them. This CDR3 reads CASSTSSGANVLTF. The CDR3 DNA follows: TGTGCCAGCAGCACTTCATCTGGGGCCAACGTCCTGACTTTC.

The chain links TRBV4-1 to TRBJ2-3, with 13 bases lining up with TRBD2. Trimming at V came to 5 bases and at J to 9 bases, leaving 14 bases not matched to a gene. The germline gives CDR1 MGHRA, CDR2 YSYEKL. CDR3 length equals 17 residues. This chain's CDR3 is CASSLGFTGLAGDTQYF. The CDR3 bases are TGCGCCAGCAGCTTAGGCTTCACTGGACTAGCGGGAGACACGCAGTATTTT.

This sequence joins TRBV5-8 and TRBJ2-7; TRBD1 matches 9 bases. CDR3 length equals 16 residues. The J segment lost 6 bases and the V segment lost 1 base, leaving 11 bases of the junction unmatched. Per the germline V gene, CDR1 is SGHTS and CDR2 is YDEGEE. CDR3 in amino acids: CASSLSGTGSRFEQYF. Written as DNA, the CDR3 is TGTGCCAGCAGCTTGTCCGGGACAGGGAGTCGTTTCGAGCAGTACTTC.

CDR3 nucleotide sequence: TGTGCCAGTAGTTTGGGACAGGGGGTTACTGAAGCTTTCTTT. Translated, it gives CASSLGQGVTEAFF. The chain combines TRBV19 with TRBJ1-1, with 11 bases matching TRBD1. Losses at the gene ends were 5 bases for V and 5 bases for J; bases not matched to a gene: 4. This CDR3 has 14 amino acids. Germline CDR1 and CDR2: LNHDA and SQIVND (reference sequence).

The rearrangement joins TRBV18 to TRBJ1-1; 7 nucleotides line up with TRBD1. Per germline, CDR1 KGHSH and CDR2 LQKENI. Trimming took 5 bases from V and 1 from J; bases not matched to a gene: 10. The CDR3 is 16 residues long. The CDR3 DNA sequence: TGTGCCAGCTCAGTAGACAGGGCCGTCGGGAACACTGAAGCTTTCTTT. Amino acids: CASSVDRAVGNTEAFF.

CDR3 nucleotides: TGTGCCAGCAGTTCGCCGGTTGCGACAAGGTACGAGCAGTACTTC. Residues: CASSSPVATRYEQYF. The J gene is TRBJ2-7, the V gene TRBV28; D gene unclear. Trimming left V 4 bases short and J 4 bases short, with 17 bases between. Germline V gives CDR1 MDHEN, CDR2 SYDVKM. This CDR3 has 15 residues.

The chain combines TRBV28 with TRBJ2-1; D might be TRBD2 (5 bases). Per the germline V gene, CDR1 is MDHEN and CDR2 is SYDVKM. Between the trimmed V and J ends, which lost 2 bases and 12 bases, there was a span of 11 bases. The CDR3 runs to 12 residues. CDR3 nucleotides: TGTGCCAGCAGTTTAGTGGGAGCCGGGCAGTTCTTC. Its protein is CASSLVGAGQFF. The full variable domain, completed using reference TRBV28 and TRBJ2-1, is DVKVTQSSRYLVKRTGEKVFLECVQDMDHENMFWYRQDPGLGLRLIYFSYDVKMKEKGDIPEGYSVSREKKERFSLILESASTNQTSMYLCASSLVGAGQFFGPGTRLTVL.

This chain connects TRBV4-2 to TRBJ2-3; 7 bases match TRBD2. The CDR3 is made up of 16 amino acids. With V trimmed by 1 base and J by 4 bases, 8 bases remained unmatched. Germline loops: CDR1 LGHNA, CDR2 YNFKEQ. CDR3 in amino acids: CASSQVGSGKSDTQYF. The CDR3 nucleotides are TGTGCCAGCAGCCAAGTTGGGAGCGGGAAGTCAGATACGCAGTATTTT.

The V and J genes are TRBV7-2 and TRBJ2-1; 13 bases map to TRBD2. From germline, CDR1 is SGHTA and CDR2 FQGNSA. The J segment lost 15 bases and the V segment lost 4 bases, leaving 9 bases of the junction unmatched. This CDR3 is 14 amino acids long. The CDR3: CASSSSGLAGYWFF. The CDR3 DNA reads as TGTGCCAGCAGCTCATCGGGACTAGCGGGATACTGGTTCTTC.

The chain joins TRBV5-1 to TRBJ2-3; 8 positions match TRBD2. The CDR3 runs to 15 residues. Germline lookup yields CDR1 SGHRS and CDR2 YFSETQ. J gave up 3 bases and V 4 bases, and 7 bases lay outside the gene matches. The DNA of the CDR3 is TGCGCCAGCAGCAACCCGGGACTAGATACAGATACGCAGTATTTT. This encodes CASSNPGLDTDTQYF.

V and J are TRBV6-5 and TRBJ2-3; 13 nucleotides line up with TRBD2. V shed 6 bases and J 9 bases; nucleotides not matched to a gene: 9. CDR3 size: 15 residues. The V gene's germline CDR1 is MNHEY and CDR2 SVGAGI. The CDR3 nucleotides are TGTGCCAGCAGCAAACTAGCGGGAGGGCCTGGAACGCAGTATTTT. Translating gives CASSKLAGGPGTQYF.

This chain links TRBV19 with TRBJ2-1; tentatively, D is TRBD1 (6 bases). Between the trimmed V and J ends, which lost 1 base and 6 bases, there was a span of 16 bases. Germline V gene data show CDR1 as LNHDA and CDR2 as SQIVND (reference sequence). This CDR3 region has 16 residues. The CDR3 coding sequence is TGTGCCAGTAGTATAGGGGCAGGGGTAGTTCGCAATGAGCAGTTCTTC. Its translation: CASSIGAGVVRNEQFF.

This clone was recorded only once. This chain connects TRBV5-6 to TRBJ2-1; 9 bases map to TRBD2. CDR3 size: 13 residues. With 7 bases clipped from V and 7 bases from J, the junction kept 6 bases outside the gene matches. Germline CDR1 is SGHDT and CDR2 is YYEEEE. The DNA for the CDR3 is TGTGCCAGCCGCGGGGGGGACGGGAATGAGCAGTTCTTC. It codes for CASRGGDGNEQFF. The full variable domain, in which reference TRBV5-6 and TRBJ2-1 provide the parts outside the CDR3, is DAGVTQSPTHLIKTRGQQVTLRCSPKSGHDTVSWYQQALGQGPQFIFQYYEEEERQRGNFPDRFSGHQFPNYSSELNVNALLLGDSALYLCASRGGDGNEQFFGPGTRLTVL.

J is TRBJ2-5 and V is TRBV7-2; possibly TRBD2 for D (6 bases). V gave up 5 bases and J gave up 5 bases, with 18 bases separating them. The CDR3 runs to 15 residues. CDR1 is SGHTA and CDR2 is FQGNSA in the germline V gene. This chain's CDR3 is CASSQTGTSGETQYF. In DNA, the CDR3 is TGTGCCAGCAGCCAGACCGGGACTTCGGGGGAGACCCAGTACTTC. The variable domain in full, completed from reference TRBV7-2 and TRBJ2-5, reads GAGVSQSPSNKVTEKGKDVELRCDPISGHTALYWYRQSLGQGLEFLIYFQGNSAPDKSGLPSDRFSAERTGGSVSTLTIQRTQQEDSAVYLCASSQTGTSGETQYFGPGTRLLVL.

V gene TRBV6-6 combines with J gene TRBJ1-1; 7 bases align to TRBD1. The CDR3 has 14 amino acids. Germline V gives CDR1 MNHNY, CDR2 SVGAGI (reference sequence). V was clipped by 4 bases and J by 4 bases; unmatched bases: 6. CDR3 residues: CASSSWDRSTEAFF. In DNA form, the CDR3 reads TGTGCCAGCAGTTCATGGGACAGAAGCACTGAAGCTTTCTTT.

This clone was counted a single time. The rearrangement uses TRBV5-1 and TRBJ2-7; 7 bases align to TRBD1. The CDR3 has 17 amino acids. The V gene end was trimmed by 0 bases and the J gene end by 3 bases; junction bases not matched to a gene: 12. Germline assignment: CDR1 SGHRS and CDR2 YFSETQ. CDR3: CASSLEPQGVKLYEQYF. The CDR3 DNA reads as TGCGCCAGCAGCTTGGAGCCCCAGGGGGTGAAACTCTACGAGCAGTACTTC.

This rearrangement joins TRBV28 to TRBJ2-4, with 8 bases lining up with TRBD1. J lost 10 bases, V lost 6 bases, and 5 bases had no gene match. This CDR3 region has 12 residues. CDR1 is MDHEN, CDR2 SYDVKM, per germline. The CDR3 spells CASRTGQGIQYF. CDR3 bases: TGTGCCAGCAGGACCGGACAGGGAATTCAGTACTTC.

This chain connects TRBV5-1 to TRBJ2-7; 12 bases fit TRBD2. Trimming removed 4 bases from V and 5 bases from J; junction bases left unmatched: 7. The germline V gene has CDR1 SGHRS and CDR2 YFSETQ. The CDR3 consists of 15 residues. CDR3 DNA: TGCGCCAGCAGCCCCTATCGGACTAGCGGGAACGAGCAGTACTTC. It encodes CASSPYRTSGNEQYF.

This clone is classed as medium-sized. The chain carries TRBV6-5 and TRBJ2-7, with 7 bases that match TRBD1. Germline V gene sequence: CDR1 MNHEY, CDR2 SVGAGI. This CDR3 is built from 13 residues. Trimming removed 10 bases from V and 0 bases from J; junction bases left unmatched: 6. CDR3 DNA sequence: TGTGCCACTACAACAGGGGACTCCTACGAGCAGTACTTC. The encoded protein is CATTTGDSYEQYF.

V and J are TRBV25-1 and TRBJ2-1; 9 nucleotides agree with TRBD1. The CDR3 spans 14 residues. With V trimmed by 5 bases and J by 7 bases, 6 bases remained unmatched. Germline CDR1 is MGHDK and CDR2 is SYGVNS. CDR3 bases: TGTGCCAGCAGTAGGGGACAGGGTTGGAATGAGCAGTTCTTC. Protein sequence: CASSRGQGWNEQFF.

V is TRBV28 and J is TRBJ2-3; TRBD1 might be the D (6 bases). Trimming pared 3 bases from V and 2 bases from J, leaving 9 bases between. Germline values: CDR1 MDHEN, CDR2 SYDVKM. This CDR3 has 14 residues. This CDR3 reads CASSFGTPTDTQYF. The DNA for the CDR3 is TGTGCCAGCAGTTTTGGGACACCCACAGATACGCAGTATTTT.

The J gene is TRBJ1-3, the V gene TRBV15; D remains ambiguous. This CDR3 has 16 amino acids. Germline CDR1 reads LNHNV; CDR2 reads YYDKDF (reference sequence). V shed 0 bases and J shed 4 bases, with 13 bases lying between them. The CDR3 nucleotides read TGTGCCACCAGCAGAGATATCGGGAGGGAAGGAAACACCATATATTTT. Its protein is CATSRDIGREGNTIYF.

J is TRBJ2-1 and V is TRBV6-5; 7 positions match TRBD2. Germline-derived CDR1 and CDR2 are MNHEY and SVGAGI. The CDR3 is 14 residues long. J was trimmed by 3 bases and V by 10 bases; bases with no gene match: 9. The CDR3 DNA reads as TGTGCCACCGGTTTTTCTAGCGGCTACAATGAGCAGTTCTTC. Protein: CATGFSSGYNEQFF.

The rearrangement links TRBV5-1 to TRBJ2-7, with D possibly being TRBD2 (5 bases). This CDR3 contains 13 residues. CDR1 and CDR2 (germline): SGHRS, YFSETQ. V gave up 4 bases and J gave up 4 bases, with 12 bases separating them. The CDR3 loop reads CASSPTGFYEQYF. CDR3 DNA: TGCGCCAGCAGCCCGACGGGGTTTTACGAGCAGTACTTC.